This paragraph covers one TCR beta chain sequence. Ten or more counts support this clonotype. Which antigen it targets is not known. Base qualities are missing; no much larger clone stands one base away. This record comes from a study of T cell repertoires in cytomegalovirus infection (dated by TCRdb to between 2017 and 2020). Context from the whole study: Peptide stimulations targeted recently identified HLA-C-restricted CMV epitopes, whose presentation resists viral immunomodulation, together with well-studied HLA-B-restricted epitopes. Because public TCR beta signatures pointed to carriage of CMV infection together with the matching HLA type, the HLA type of each donor mattered for the analysis. Broad study findings and their caveats: Cumulative frequency of public TCR beta family members discriminated carriers of CMV infection plus the relevant HLA type in this cohort and an independent 352-donor cohort. The ex vivo response was dominated by HLA-C-restricted CMV-specific TCR beta clonotypes, which also provided the single most frequent clonotype in two of eight donors.

This sample's treatment or condition label indicates: in vitro stimulation with specific CMV peptide epitopes to enrich CMV-specific T cells. TCRdb shows the sequencer as Illumina HiSeq 1500. TCRdb trimmed the raw reads at Q25, called clones with MiXCR and kept productive beta chains. Merged by CDR3 protein, the rows form single entries marked with the most common genes and DNA. In all, the sample holds about a million distinct CDR3 sequences, and roughly 31% of those were seen once. About 14% of the sample is taken by the ten largest. The CDR3 numbers 14 residues from cysteine through phenylalanine. The entry retains the CDR3 DNA only, 42 bases that are in frame from base 1. Per the germline V gene, SGHVS is the CDR1 and FQNEAQ is the CDR2. The junction carries 15 bases between V and J, which are trimmed by 5 bases and 8 bases respectively.

This material consisted of cultured CD8+ T cells from PBMCs, taken from culture after CMV antigen stimulation. The TCR sequence derives from a human donor in good health (CMV status not recorded). Some clones in this sample may be carry-over from other donors' samples. This receptor chain uses TRBV7-8 and TRBJ1-4; the D gene remains uncertain. The bases read TGTGCCAGCAGCCTCCAGAGGGTTCGGGAAAAACTGTTTTTT. Translated, this gives CASSLQRVREKLFF.